These 8 T cell receptor beta chains share one sample of origin, sequenced in a study of identifying expanded T cells in peripheral blood. Libraries were prepared by immunoSEQ multiplex PCR; TCRdb keeps only in-frame clonotypes and omits some of them. The sample lists about 97,000 clones; around nine tenths were seen once. The sequenced material came from blood. These receptors all stem from a person between 18 and 75 years old in good health.

The gene calls are TRBV27 and TRBJ2-5; TRBD2 might be the D (6 bases). CDR3 length: 16 residues. V lost 8 bases to trimming and J lost 4 bases, with 23 bases between them. The V gene's germline CDR1 is MNHEY and CDR2 SMNVEV (reference sequence). The CDR3 nucleotides read TGTGCCAGCCGCCCCCGGGGACTCTTGTCGGGAGAGACCCAGTACTTC. This gives the protein CASRPRGLLSGETQYF.

The chain uses TRBV29-1 and TRBJ1-2; 11 bases are shared with TRBD1. CDR1 and CDR2 from the germline V gene are SQVTM and ANQGSEA. Unmatched junction bases numbered 10, after V lost 6 bases and J lost 4 bases. The CDR3 loop spans 15 amino acids. CDR3 DNA sequence: TGCAGCGTGGGGCGGGACAGGGGGTATGGCTATGGCTACACCTTC. Translation gives CSVGRDRGYGYGYTF.

This rearrangement joins TRBV6-5 to TRBJ2-7; weak D call: TRBD1 (6 bases). This CDR3 is built from 12 residues. Germline V gene lookup returns CDR1 MNHEY and CDR2 SVGAGI. The ends were cut back, 6 bases at V and 4 bases at J, with 10 bases in the middle. CDR3 bases: TGTGCCAGCAGCCCAACAGGGTACGAGCAGTACTTC. Translated: CASSPTGYEQYF.

The chain employs TRBV18 and TRBJ2-2; 11 nucleotides agree with TRBD1. The V gene end was trimmed by 4 bases and the J gene end by 6 bases; junction bases not matched to a gene: 7. The germline V gene has CDR1 KGHSH and CDR2 LQKENI. The CDR3 is 16 amino acids. The CDR3 protein is CASSRRTGGSAGELFF. Here the CDR3 DNA reads TGTGCCAGCTCACGCAGGACAGGGGGCTCGGCCGGGGAGCTGTTTTTT.

DNA of the CDR3: TGTGCCAGCAGTTACTCGGCACAGGGGGATACGCAGTATTTT. Its protein is CASSYSAQGDTQYF. V is TRBV6-5 and J is TRBJ2-3, with 7 bases aligning to TRBD1. The germline V gene encodes CDR1 MNHEY and CDR2 SVGAGI. CDR3 length: 14 amino acids. V was pared by 0 bases and J by 6 bases, with 3 bases of the junction left unmatched.

The CDR3 region is CASSATGNLGEKLFF. CDR3 nucleotide sequence: TGCGCCAGCAGCGCGACAGGGAATCTGGGTGAAAAACTGTTTTTT. The chain employs TRBV5-1 and TRBJ1-4; 7 bases agree with TRBD1. The V and J ends lost 4 bases and 7 bases, in that order; junction bases with no gene match: 10. This CDR3 comprises 15 residues. The germline gives CDR1 SGHRS, CDR2 YFSETQ.

The chain couples TRBV9 to TRBJ2-5, with 7 nucleotides matching TRBD1. Germline V lookup: CDR1 SGDLS, CDR2 YYNGEE. The CDR3 loop spans 14 amino acids. The V gene end was trimmed by 3 bases and the J gene end by 0 bases; junction bases not matched to a gene: 2. Written as DNA, the CDR3 is TGTGCCAGCAGCGAGGGACAGTACCAAGAGACCCAGTACTTC. It encodes CASSEGQYQETQYF.

V and J are TRBV2 and TRBJ2-5, with TRBD2 as a possible D gene (5 bases). This CDR3 comprises 15 residues. Trimming took off 4 bases at V and 4 bases at J, with 16 bases between the two ends. Germline V gives CDR1 SNHLY, CDR2 FYNNEI. Here the CDR3 DNA reads TGTGCCAGCAGTGCAGAGGGCAGCGGTGGAGAGACCCAGTACTTC. This codes for CASSAEGSGGETQYF.